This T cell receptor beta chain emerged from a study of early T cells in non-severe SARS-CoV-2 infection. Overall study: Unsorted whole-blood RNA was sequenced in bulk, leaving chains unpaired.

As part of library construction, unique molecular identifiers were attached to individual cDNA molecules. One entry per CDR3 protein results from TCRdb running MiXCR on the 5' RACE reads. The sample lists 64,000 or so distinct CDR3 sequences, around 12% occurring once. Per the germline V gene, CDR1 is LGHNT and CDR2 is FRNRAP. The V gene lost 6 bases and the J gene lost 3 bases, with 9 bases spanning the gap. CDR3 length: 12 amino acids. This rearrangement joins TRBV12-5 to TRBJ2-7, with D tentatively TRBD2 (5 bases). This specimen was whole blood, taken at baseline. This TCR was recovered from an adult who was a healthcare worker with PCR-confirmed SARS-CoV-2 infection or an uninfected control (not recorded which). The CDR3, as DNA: TGTGCTAGTGGGAGGGAGAACTACGAGCAGTACTTC. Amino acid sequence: CASGRENYEQYF.